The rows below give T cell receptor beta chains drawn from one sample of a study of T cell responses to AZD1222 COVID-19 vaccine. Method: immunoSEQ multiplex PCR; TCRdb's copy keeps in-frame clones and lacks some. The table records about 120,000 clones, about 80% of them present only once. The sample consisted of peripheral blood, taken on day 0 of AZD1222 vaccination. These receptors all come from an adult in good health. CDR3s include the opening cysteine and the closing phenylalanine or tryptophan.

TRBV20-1	CSASLRSSYNSPLHF
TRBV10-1	CARAGPRNTEAFF
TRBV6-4	CASSGGPLETQYF
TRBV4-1	CASSHQRGGQGASGYTF
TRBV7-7	CASSPRGGGYNEQFF
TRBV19	CASSPDGHGNTEAFF
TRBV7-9	CASSSGTGTHNEQFF
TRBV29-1	CSVGLGQGNYGTDTQYF
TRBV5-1	CASRLRPGKEEKLFF
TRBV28	CASSGVISNQPQHF
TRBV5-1	CASSLALTGGNEKLFF
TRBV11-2	CASSLAVGGAFF
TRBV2	CASIDRGTDTQYF
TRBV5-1	CASSDGGTSYNEQFF
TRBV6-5	CASSYYGRGYEQYF
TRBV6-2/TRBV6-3	CASSYLNGYTF
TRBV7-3	CASSRHPGNEQFF
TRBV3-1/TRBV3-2	CASSQGNTGAGYTF
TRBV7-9	CASSLAGGRTGANVLTF
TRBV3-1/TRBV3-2	CASSQTTANYGYTF
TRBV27	CASRPAGGSAEQYF
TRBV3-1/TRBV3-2	CASRVGGGNHGYTF